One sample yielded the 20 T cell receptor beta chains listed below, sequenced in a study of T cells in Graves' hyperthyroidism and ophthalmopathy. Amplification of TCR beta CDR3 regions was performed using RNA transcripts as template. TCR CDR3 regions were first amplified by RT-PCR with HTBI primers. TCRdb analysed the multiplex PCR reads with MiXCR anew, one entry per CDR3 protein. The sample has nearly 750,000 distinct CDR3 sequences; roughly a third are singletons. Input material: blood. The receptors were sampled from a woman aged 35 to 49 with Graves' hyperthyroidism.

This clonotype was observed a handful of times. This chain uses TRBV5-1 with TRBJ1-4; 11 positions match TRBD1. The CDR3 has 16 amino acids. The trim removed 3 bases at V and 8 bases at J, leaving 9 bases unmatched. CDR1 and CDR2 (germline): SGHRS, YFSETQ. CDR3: CASSSTGQGVWEKLFF. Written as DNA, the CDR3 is TGCGCCAGCAGCTCGACGGGACAGGGGGTTTGGGAAAAACTGTTTTTT.

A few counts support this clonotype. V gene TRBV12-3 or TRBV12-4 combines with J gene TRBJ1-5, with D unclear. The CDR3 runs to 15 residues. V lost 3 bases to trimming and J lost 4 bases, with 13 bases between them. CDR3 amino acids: CASSLTAPHNQPQHF. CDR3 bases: TGTGCCAGCAGTTTGACGGCCCCGCATAATCAGCCCCAGCATTTT.

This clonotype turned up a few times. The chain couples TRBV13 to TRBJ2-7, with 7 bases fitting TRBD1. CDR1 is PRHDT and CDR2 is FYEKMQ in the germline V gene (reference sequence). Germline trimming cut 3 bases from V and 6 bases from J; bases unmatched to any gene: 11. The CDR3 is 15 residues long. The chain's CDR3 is CASSFLSMTGTEQYF. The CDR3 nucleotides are TGTGCCAGCAGCTTCTTGTCCATGACAGGGACCGAGCAGTACTTC.

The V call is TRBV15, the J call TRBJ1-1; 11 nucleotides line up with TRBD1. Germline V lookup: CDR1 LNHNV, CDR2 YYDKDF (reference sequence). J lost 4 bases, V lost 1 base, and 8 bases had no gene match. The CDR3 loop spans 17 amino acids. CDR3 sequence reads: CATSRVGQGARSTEAFF. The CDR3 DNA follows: TGTGCCACCAGCAGAGTCGGACAGGGGGCGCGGTCCACTGAAGCTTTCTTT. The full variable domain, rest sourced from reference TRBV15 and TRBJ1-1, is DAMVIQNPRYQVTQFGKPVTLSCSQTLNHNVMYWYQQKSSQAPKLLFHYYDKDFNNEADTPDNFQSRRPNTSFCFLDIRSPGLGDTAMYLCATSRVGQGARSTEAFFGQGTRLTVV.

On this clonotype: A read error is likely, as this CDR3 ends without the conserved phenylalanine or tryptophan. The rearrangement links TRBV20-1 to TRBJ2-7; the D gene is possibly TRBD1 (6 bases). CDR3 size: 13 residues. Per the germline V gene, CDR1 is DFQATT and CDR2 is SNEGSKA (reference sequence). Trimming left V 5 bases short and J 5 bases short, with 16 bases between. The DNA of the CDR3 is TGCAGTGCTCAACAGGGCCATAGAGACGAGCAGTACTAC. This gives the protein CSAQQGHRDEQYY.

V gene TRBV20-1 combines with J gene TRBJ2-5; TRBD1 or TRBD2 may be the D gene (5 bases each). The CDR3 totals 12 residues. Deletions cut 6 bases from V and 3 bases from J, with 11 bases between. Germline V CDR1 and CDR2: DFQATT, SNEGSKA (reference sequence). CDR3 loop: CSAPEGKETQYF. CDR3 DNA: TGCAGTGCACCAGAGGGGAAAGAGACCCAGTACTTC.

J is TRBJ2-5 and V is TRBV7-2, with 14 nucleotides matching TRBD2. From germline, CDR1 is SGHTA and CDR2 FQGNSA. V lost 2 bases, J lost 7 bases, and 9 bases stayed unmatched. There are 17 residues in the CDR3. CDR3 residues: CASSLYGTSGGRGTQYF. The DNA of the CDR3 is TGTGCCAGCAGCTTATACGGGACTAGCGGGGGCCGGGGGACCCAGTACTTC. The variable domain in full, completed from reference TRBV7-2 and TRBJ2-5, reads GAGVSQSPSNKVTEKGKDVELRCDPISGHTALYWYRQSLGQGLEFLIYFQGNSAPDKSGLPSDRFSAERTGGSVSTLTIQRTQQEDSAVYLCASSLYGTSGGRGTQYFGPGTRLLVL.

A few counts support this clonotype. CDR3 DNA sequence: TGTGCCAGCAGCCCCCATGACAGGCCCCACTACTCTTGGTACCAAGAGACCCAGTACTTC. This gives the protein CASSPHDRPHYSWYQETQYF. The V and J genes are TRBV7-9 and TRBJ2-5, with TRBD1 as a possible D gene (6 bases). Germline V gene data show CDR1 as SEHNR and CDR2 as FQNEAQ (reference sequence). The germline V and J ends were trimmed by 5 bases and 0 bases, with 28 bases remaining between them. CDR3 length: 20 residues.

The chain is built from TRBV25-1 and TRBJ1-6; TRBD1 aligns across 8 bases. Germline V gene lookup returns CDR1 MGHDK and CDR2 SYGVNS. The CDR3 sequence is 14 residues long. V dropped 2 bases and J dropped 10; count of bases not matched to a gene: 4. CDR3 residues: CASSEVTGESPLHF. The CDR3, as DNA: TGTGCCAGCAGTGAAGTGACAGGGGAATCACCCCTCCACTTT. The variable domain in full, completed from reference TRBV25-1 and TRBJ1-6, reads EADIYQTPRYLVIGTGKKITLECSQTMGHDKMYWYQQDPGMELHLIHYSYGVNSTEKGDLSSESTVSRIRTEHFPLTLESARPSHTSQYLCASSEVTGESPLHFGNGTRLTVT.

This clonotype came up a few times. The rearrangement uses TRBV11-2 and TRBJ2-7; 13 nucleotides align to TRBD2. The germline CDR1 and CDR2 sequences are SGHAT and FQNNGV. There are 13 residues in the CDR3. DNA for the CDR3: TGTGCCAGCAGCTCCGGACTAGCGGGAGCCCAACAGGTC. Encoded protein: CASSSGLAGAQQV.

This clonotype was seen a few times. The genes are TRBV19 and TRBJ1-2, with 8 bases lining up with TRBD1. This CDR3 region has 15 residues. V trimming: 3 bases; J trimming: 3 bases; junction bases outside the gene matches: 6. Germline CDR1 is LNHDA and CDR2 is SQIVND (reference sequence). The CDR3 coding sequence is TGTGCCAGTAGTATGAGAGGACAGGGCGACTATGGCTACACCTTC. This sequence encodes CASSMRGQGDYGYTF.

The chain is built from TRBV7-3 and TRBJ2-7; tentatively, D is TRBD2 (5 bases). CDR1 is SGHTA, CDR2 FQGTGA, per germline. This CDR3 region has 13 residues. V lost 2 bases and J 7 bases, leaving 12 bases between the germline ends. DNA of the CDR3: TGTGCCAGCAGCTTAGACTACCGCAATGAGCAGTACTTC. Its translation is CASSLDYRNEQYF.

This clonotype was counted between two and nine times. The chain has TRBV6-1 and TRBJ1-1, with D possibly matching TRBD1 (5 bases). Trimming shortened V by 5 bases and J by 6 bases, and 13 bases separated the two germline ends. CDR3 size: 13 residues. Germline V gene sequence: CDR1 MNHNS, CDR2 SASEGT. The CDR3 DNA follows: TGTGCCAGCAGTCCTCCGGGGGTTTCTGAAGCTTTCTTT. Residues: CASSPPGVSEAFF.

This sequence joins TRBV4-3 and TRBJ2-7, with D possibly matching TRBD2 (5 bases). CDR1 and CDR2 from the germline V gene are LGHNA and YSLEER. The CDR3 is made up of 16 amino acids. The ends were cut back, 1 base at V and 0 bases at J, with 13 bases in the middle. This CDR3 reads CASSQAPGSSSYEQYF. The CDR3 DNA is TGCGCCAGCAGCCAAGCTCCGGGGTCAAGCTCCTACGAGCAGTACTTC.

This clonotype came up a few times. CDR3 sequence reads: CASSQGEKMFPEAFF. The CDR3, as DNA: TGTGCCAGCAGCCAGGGGGAAAAAATGTTCCCTGAAGCTTTCTTT. The chain employs TRBV7-9 and TRBJ1-1; 7 nucleotides align to TRBD1. Germline trimming cut 5 bases from V and 6 bases from J; bases unmatched to any gene: 12. Germline loops: CDR1 SEHNR, CDR2 FQNEAQ (reference sequence). CDR3 length equals 15 residues. Complete variable domain (other parts from reference TRBV7-9 and TRBJ1-1): DTGVSQNPRHKITKRGQNVTFRCDPISEHNRLYWYRQTLGQGPEFLTYFQNEAQLEKSRLLSDRFSAERPKGSFSTLEIQRTEQGDSAMYLCASSQGEKMFPEAFFGQGTRLTVV.

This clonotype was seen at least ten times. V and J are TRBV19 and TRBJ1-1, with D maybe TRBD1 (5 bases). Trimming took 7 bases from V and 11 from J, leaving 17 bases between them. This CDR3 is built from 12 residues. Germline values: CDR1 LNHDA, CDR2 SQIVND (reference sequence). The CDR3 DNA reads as TGTGCCAGTAACCCCGGGGGACTTTTGGCTTTCTTT. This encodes CASNPGGLLAFF.

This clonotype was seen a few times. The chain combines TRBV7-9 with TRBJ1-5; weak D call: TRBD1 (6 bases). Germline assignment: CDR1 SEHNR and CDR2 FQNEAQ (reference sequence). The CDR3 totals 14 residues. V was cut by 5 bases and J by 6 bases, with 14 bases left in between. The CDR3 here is CASSPTGLAQPQHF. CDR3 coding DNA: TGTGCCAGCAGCCCAACAGGGCTGGCTCAGCCCCAGCATTTT.

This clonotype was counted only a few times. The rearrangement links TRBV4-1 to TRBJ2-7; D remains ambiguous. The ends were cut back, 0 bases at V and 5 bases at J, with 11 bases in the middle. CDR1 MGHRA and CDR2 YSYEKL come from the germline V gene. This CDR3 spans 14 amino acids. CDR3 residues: CASSQEPKGDEQYF. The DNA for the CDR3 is TGCGCCAGCAGCCAAGAACCGAAAGGTGACGAGCAGTACTTC.

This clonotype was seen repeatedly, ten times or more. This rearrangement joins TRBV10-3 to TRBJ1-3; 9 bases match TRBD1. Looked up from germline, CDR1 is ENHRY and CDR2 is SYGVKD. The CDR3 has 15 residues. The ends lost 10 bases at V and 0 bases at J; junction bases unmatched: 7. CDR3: CATRDRANSGNTIYF. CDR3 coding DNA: TGTGCCACGAGGGACAGGGCCAACTCTGGAAACACCATATATTTT.

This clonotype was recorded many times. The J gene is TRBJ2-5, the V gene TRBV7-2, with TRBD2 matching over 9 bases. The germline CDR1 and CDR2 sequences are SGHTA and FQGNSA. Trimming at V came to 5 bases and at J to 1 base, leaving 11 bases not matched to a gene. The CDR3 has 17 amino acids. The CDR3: CASSLRTSVDSQETQYF. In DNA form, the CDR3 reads TGTGCCAGCAGCCTGCGGACTAGCGTAGATTCCCAAGAGACCCAGTACTTC.